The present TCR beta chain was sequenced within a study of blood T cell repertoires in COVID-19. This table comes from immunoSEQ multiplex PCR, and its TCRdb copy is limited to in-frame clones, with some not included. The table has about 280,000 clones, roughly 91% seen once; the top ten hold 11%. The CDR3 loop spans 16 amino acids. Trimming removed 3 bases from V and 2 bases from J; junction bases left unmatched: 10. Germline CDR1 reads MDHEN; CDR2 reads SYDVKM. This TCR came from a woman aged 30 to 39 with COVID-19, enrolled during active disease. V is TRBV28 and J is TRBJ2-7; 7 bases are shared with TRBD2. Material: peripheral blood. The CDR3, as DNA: TGTGCCAGCAGTTTTTCGTCTAGCGGCGCCACCTACGAGCAGTACTTC. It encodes CASSFSSSGATYEQYF.